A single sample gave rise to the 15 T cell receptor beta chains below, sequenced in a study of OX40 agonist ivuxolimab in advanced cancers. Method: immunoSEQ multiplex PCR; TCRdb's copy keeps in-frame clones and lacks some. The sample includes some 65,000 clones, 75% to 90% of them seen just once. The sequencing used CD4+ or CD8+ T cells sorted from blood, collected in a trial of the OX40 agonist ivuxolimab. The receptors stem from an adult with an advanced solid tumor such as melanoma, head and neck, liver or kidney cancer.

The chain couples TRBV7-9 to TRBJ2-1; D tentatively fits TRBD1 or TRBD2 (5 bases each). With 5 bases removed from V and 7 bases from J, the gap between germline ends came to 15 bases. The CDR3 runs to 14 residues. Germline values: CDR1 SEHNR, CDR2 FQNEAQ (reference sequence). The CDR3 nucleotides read TGTGCCAGCAGCCCCAGGGAGACCGTTAATGAGCAGTTCTTC. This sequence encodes CASSPRETVNEQFF.

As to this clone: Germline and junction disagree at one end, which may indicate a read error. The CDR3 DNA sequence: TGTGCCAGCAGCCGAGGGAACCCCGGGGAGCTGTTTTTT. It yields the protein CASSRGNPGELFF. This chain joins TRBV6-5 and TRBJ2-2; TRBD2 might be the D (5 bases). Germline lookup yields CDR1 MNHEY and CDR2 SVGAGI. The CDR3 has 13 amino acids.

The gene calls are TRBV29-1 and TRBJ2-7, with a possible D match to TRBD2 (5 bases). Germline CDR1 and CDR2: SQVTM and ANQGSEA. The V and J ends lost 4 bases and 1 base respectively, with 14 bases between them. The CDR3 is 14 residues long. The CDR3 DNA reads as TGCAGCGTTGGTCGGGCAGGAGGTTCCTACGAGCAGTACTTC. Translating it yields CSVGRAGGSYEQYF.

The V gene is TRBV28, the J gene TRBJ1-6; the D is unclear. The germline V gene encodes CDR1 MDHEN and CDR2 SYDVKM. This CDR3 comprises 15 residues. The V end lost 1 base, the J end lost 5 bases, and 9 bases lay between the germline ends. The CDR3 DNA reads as TGTGCCAGCAGTTTATCCCCGGGGAATAATTCACCCCTCCACTTT. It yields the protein CASSLSPGNNSPLHF.

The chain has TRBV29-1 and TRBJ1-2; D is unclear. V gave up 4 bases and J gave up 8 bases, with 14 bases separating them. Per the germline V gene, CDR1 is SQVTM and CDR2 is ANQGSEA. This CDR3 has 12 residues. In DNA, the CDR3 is TGCAGCGTTGGGAGCGGAAAGTGGGGCTACACCTTC. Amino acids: CSVGSGKWGYTF.

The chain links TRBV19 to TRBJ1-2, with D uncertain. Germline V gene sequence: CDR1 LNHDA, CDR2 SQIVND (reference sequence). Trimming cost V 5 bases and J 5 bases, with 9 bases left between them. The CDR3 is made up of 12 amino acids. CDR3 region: CASSGYGYGYTF. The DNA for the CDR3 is TGTGCCAGTAGTGGATACGGTTATGGCTACACCTTC.

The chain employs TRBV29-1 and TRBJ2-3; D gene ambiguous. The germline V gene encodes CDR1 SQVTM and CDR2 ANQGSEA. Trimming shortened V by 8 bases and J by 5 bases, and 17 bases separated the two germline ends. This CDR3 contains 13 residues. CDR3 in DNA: TGCAGCACCGACACCGGTGTTGGAGATACGCAGTATTTT. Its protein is CSTDTGVGDTQYF.

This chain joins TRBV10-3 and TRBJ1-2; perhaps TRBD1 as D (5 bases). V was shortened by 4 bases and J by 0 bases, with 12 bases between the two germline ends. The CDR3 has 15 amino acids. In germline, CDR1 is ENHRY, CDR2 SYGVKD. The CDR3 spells CAISGGDAANYGYTF. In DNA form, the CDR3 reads TGTGCCATCAGTGGGGGGGACGCCGCTAACTATGGCTACACCTTC.

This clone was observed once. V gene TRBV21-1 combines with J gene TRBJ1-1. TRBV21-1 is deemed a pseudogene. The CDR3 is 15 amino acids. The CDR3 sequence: CASSKGYYWNTEAFF. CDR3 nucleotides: TGTGCCAGCAGCAAAGGCTACTATTGGAACACTGAAGCTTTCTTT.

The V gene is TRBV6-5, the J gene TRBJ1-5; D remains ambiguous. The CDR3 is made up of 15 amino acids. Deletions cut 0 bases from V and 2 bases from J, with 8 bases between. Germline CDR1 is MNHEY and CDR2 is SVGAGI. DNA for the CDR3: TGTGCCAGCAGTTACTCGAGTTGGGGCAATCAGCCCCAGCATTTT. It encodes CASSYSSWGNQPQHF.

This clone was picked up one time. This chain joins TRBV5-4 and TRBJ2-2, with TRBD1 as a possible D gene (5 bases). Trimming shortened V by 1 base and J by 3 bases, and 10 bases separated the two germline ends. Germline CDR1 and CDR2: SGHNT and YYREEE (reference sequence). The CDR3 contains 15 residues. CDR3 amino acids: CASSLQGFDTGELFF. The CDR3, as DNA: TGTGCCAGCAGCTTGCAGGGATTCGACACCGGGGAGCTGTTTTTT. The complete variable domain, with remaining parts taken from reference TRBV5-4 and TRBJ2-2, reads ETGVTQSPTHLIKTRGQQVTLRCSSQSGHNTVSWYQQALGQGPQFIFQYYREEENGRGNFPPRFSGLQFPNYSSELNVNALELDDSALYLCASSLQGFDTGELFFGEGSRLTVL.

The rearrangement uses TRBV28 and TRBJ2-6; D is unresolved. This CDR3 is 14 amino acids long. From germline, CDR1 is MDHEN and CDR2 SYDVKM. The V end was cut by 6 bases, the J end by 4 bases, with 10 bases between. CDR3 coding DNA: TGTGCCAGCAGCCAGTCCGGGGGGGCCAACGTCCTGACTTTC. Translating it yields CASSQSGGANVLTF.

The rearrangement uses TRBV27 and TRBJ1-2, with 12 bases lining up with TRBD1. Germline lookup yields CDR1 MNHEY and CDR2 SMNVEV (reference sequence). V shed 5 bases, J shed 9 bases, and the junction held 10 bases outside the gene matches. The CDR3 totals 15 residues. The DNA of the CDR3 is TGTGCCAGCAGTCCGAACCAGGGACAGGGGGCAAGCTACACCTTC. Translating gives CASSPNQGQGASYTF.

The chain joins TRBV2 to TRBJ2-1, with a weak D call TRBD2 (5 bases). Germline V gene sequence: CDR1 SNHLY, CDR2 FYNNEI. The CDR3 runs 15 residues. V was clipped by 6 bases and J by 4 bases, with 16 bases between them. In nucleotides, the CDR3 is TGTGCCAGCAGAGAAATCGCGGGCCCTTACAATGAGCAGTTCTTC. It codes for CASREIAGPYNEQFF.

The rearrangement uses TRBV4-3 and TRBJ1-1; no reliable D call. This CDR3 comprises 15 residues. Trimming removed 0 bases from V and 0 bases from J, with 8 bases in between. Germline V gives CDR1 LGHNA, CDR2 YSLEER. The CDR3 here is CASSQDPILNTEAFF. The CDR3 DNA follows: TGCGCCAGCAGCCAAGATCCCATATTGAACACTGAAGCTTTCTTT.